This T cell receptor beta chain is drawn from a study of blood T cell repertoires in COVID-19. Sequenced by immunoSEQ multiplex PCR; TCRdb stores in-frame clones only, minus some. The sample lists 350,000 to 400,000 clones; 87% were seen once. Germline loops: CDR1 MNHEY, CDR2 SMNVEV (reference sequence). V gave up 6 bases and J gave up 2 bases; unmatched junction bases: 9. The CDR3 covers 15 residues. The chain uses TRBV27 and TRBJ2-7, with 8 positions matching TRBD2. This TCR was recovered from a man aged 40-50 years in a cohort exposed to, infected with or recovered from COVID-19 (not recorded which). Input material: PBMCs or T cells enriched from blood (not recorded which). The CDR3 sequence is CASRKVAGGPYEQYF. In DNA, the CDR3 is TGTGCCAGCAGGAAAGTGGCGGGAGGACCCTACGAGCAGTACTTC.